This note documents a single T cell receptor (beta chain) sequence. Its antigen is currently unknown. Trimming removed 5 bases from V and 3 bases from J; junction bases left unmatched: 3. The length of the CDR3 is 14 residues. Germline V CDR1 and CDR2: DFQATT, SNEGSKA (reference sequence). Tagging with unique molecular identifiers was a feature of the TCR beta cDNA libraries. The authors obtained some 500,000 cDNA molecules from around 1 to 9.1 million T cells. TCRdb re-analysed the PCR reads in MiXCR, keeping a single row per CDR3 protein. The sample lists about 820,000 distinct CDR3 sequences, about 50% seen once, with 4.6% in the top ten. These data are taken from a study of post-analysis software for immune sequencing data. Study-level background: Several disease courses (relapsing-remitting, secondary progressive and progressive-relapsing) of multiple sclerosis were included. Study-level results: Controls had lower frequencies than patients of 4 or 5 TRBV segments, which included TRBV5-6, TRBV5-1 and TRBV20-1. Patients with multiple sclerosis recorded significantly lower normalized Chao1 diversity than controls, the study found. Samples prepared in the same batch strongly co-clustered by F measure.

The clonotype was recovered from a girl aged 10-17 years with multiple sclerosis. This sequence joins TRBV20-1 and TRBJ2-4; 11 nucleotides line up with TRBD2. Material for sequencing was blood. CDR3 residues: CSAHSGRDKNIQYF. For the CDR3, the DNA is TGCAGTGCTCATAGCGGGAGGGACAAAAACATTCAGTACTTC.